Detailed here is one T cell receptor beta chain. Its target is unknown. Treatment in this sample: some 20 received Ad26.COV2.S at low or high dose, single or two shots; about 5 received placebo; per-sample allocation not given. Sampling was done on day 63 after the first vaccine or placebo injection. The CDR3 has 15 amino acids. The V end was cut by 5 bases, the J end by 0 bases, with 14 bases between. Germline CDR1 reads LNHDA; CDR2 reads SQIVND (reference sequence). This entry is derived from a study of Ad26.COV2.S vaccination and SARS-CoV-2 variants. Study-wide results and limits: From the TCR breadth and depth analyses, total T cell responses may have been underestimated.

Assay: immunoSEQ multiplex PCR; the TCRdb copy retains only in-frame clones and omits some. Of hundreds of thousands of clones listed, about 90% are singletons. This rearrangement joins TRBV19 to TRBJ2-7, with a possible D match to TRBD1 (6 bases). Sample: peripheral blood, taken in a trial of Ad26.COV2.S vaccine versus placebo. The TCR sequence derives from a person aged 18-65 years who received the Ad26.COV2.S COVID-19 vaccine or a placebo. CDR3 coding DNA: TGTGCCAGTAGTCTCCGGGACACGCACTCCTACGAGCAGTACTTC. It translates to CASSLRDTHSYEQYF.